These 24 T cell receptor beta chains share one sample of origin, sequenced in a study of T cells in Graves' hyperthyroidism and ophthalmopathy. Amplification yielded TCR beta CDR3 regions, with RNA transcripts as the source. HTBI primers were used for first-round RT-PCR of the TCR CDR3. From the multiplex PCR reads, TCRdb called clonotypes with MiXCR, one entry per CDR3 protein. The table lists roughly 800,000 distinct CDR3 sequences, more than 30% of them singletons, with 8.9% in the top ten. The specimen was blood. Every receptor here comes from a man aged 18 to 29 with Graves' hyperthyroidism.

Ten or more counts support this clonotype. This sequence joins TRBV2 and TRBJ1-1; D remains unclear. The CDR3 is made up of 13 amino acids. The germline CDR1 and CDR2 sequences are SNHLY and FYNNEI. The V end lost 6 bases, the J end lost 3 bases, and 11 bases lay between the germline ends. CDR3 bases: TGTGCCAGCAGCCGACGGGAGGACACTGAAGCTTTCTTT. It specifies CASSRREDTEAFF.

The CDR3 region is CASSPSGPRGNTIYF. CDR3 coding DNA: TGTGCCAGCAGCCCCAGTGGACCGAGAGGAAACACCATATATTTT. This chain uses TRBV7-2 with TRBJ1-3; no clear D gene. This CDR3 comprises 15 residues. Per the germline V gene, CDR1 is SGHTA and CDR2 is FQGNSA. V was clipped by 5 bases and J by 4 bases, with 15 bases between them.

This clonotype was detected once. This chain links TRBV15 with TRBJ2-2; 10 bases line up with TRBD1. The germline gives CDR1 LNHNV, CDR2 YYDKDF (reference sequence). With V trimmed by 5 bases and J by 8 bases, 8 bases remained unmatched. The CDR3 has 15 amino acids. The CDR3 DNA reads TGTGCCACCAGCTCGGACAGGGGGATTGTTGGGGAGCTGTTTTTT. Translation gives CATSSDRGIVGELFF.

To note about this clonotype: This may arise from a read error, as a much more abundant clone is one base away. J is TRBJ1-4 and V is TRBV9; TRBD1 might be the D (5 bases). V was shortened by 3 bases and J by 8 bases, with 14 bases between the two germline ends. Germline V lookup: CDR1 SGDLS, CDR2 YYNGEE. The length of the CDR3 is 14 residues. CDR3 in amino acids: CASSGGDHREKLFF. CDR3 nucleotide sequence: TGTGCCAGCAGCGGAGGGGACCATCGGGAAAAACTGTTTTTT. The variable domain in full, with the rest retrieved from reference TRBV9 and TRBJ1-4, is DSGVTQTPKHLITATGQRVTLRCSPRSGDLSVYWYQQSLDQGLQFLIQYYNGEERAKGNILERFSAQQFPDLHSELNLSSLELGDSALYFCASSGGDHREKLFFGSGTQLSVL.

The rearrangement joins TRBV10-3 to TRBJ1-5, with D perhaps matching TRBD1 (5 bases). The germline V and J ends were trimmed by 2 bases and 4 bases, with 15 bases remaining between them. Germline V gives CDR1 ENHRY, CDR2 SYGVKD. This CDR3 region has 16 residues. CDR3 DNA sequence: TGTGCCATCAGTGAGGGCCAGGGAGTCCCAAATCAGCCCCAGCATTTT. Protein: CAISEGQGVPNQPQHF.

There are a few counts of this clonotype. V is TRBV11-3 and J is TRBJ2-2; D gene ambiguous. Trimming left V 8 bases short and J 3 bases short, with 10 bases between. The CDR3 runs to 13 residues. Germline loops: CDR1 SGHNT, CDR2 YENEEA. CDR3 DNA sequence: TGTGCCAGCGGGCTGGCGTACACCGGGGAGCTGTTTTTT. It specifies CASGLAYTGELFF.

The chain carries TRBV6-4 and TRBJ1-2, with 7 bases lining up with TRBD1. Germline lookup yields CDR1 MRHNA and CDR2 SNTAGT. The CDR3 is made up of 14 amino acids. The V segment lost 2 bases and the J segment 4 bases; nucleotides outside the gene matches: 4. The CDR3 is CASSDQGQRYGYTF. The CDR3 DNA follows: TGTGCCAGCAGTGACCAGGGACAGCGCTATGGCTACACCTTC.

The chain employs TRBV25-1 and TRBJ2-7; no clear D gene. The CDR3 length is 14 residues. CDR1 and CDR2 (germline): MGHDK, SYGVNS. Deletions cut 3 bases from V and 0 bases from J, with 9 bases between. The CDR3 coding sequence is TGTGCCAGCAGTGATCCCAGGTCCTCCTACGAGCAGTACTTC. Its translation is CASSDPRSSYEQYF.

This clonotype was counted a few times. This rearrangement joins TRBV9 to TRBJ2-6; D tentatively reads TRBD1 or TRBD2 (5 bases each). The CDR3 has 18 amino acids. V lost 0 bases to trimming and J lost 0 bases, with 13 bases between them. Looked up from germline, CDR1 is SGDLS and CDR2 is YYNGEE. The DNA of the CDR3 is TGTGCCAGCAGCGTAGACGGGGCCAGCCGCTCTGGGGCCAACGTCCTGACTTTC. Translating it yields CASSVDGASRSGANVLTF.

V usage is TRBV7-8 and J usage is TRBJ1-1; D may be TRBD1 (5 bases). The CDR3 length is 19 residues. Germline CDR1 reads SGHVS; CDR2 reads FQNEAQ. The ends were cut back, 0 bases at V and 4 bases at J, with 24 bases in the middle. The chain's CDR3 is CASSLAGGPYVGSGTEAFF. CDR3 DNA: TGTGCCAGCAGCTTAGCGGGGGGTCCTTATGTGGGGTCTGGCACTGAAGCTTTCTTT.

This clonotype was seen a handful of times. The chain employs TRBV7-2 and TRBJ2-7; TRBD2 might be the D (6 bases). The germline V gene encodes CDR1 SGHTA and CDR2 FQGNSA. Deletions cut 4 bases from V and 4 bases from J, with 23 bases between. This CDR3 comprises 17 residues. In nucleotides, the CDR3 is TGTGCCAGCAGCTCGCCGAGGGGACTCTCTTACGGTTACGAGCAGTACTTC. Residues: CASSSPRGLSYGYEQYF.

The chain has TRBV2 and TRBJ1-2; D is undetermined. The ends were cut back, 7 bases at V and 0 bases at J, with 18 bases in the middle. From germline, CDR1 is SNHLY and CDR2 FYNNEI. This CDR3 is built from 16 residues. The CDR3 DNA is TGTGCCAGCAAGCCTCGGGCCGACGAAGCTAACTATGGCTACACCTTC. This codes for CASKPRADEANYGYTF. The whole variable domain, remainder taken from reference TRBV2 and TRBJ1-2, is EPEVTQTPSHQVTQMGQEVILRCVPISNHLYFYWYRQILGQKVEFLVSFYNNEISEKSEIFDDQFSVERPDGSNFTLKIRSTKLEDSAMYFCASKPRADEANYGYTFGSGTRLTVV.

The chain joins TRBV19 to TRBJ2-7, with 10 bases matching TRBD1. This CDR3 spans 15 amino acids. Per germline, CDR1 LNHDA and CDR2 SQIVND (reference sequence). With 6 bases clipped from V and 0 bases from J, the junction kept 5 bases outside the gene matches. DNA for the CDR3: TGTGCCAGTAGCGGGACAGGGGTTTTCTCCTACGAGCAGTACTTC. Translated, it gives CASSGTGVFSYEQYF. Full variable domain (remainder filled in from reference TRBV19 and TRBJ2-7): DGGITQSPKYLFRKEGQNVTLSCEQNLNHDAMYWYRQDPGQGLRLIYYSQIVNDFQKGDIAEGYSVSREKKESFPLTVTSAQKNPTAFYLCASSGTGVFSYEQYFGPGTRLTVT.

This chain connects TRBV19 to TRBJ1-5, with 9 bases matching TRBD1. Trimming took 2 bases from V and 5 from J; bases not matched to a gene: 7. In germline, CDR1 is LNHDA, CDR2 SQIVND (reference sequence). There are 16 residues in the CDR3. The CDR3 nucleotides are TGTGCCAGTAGTATAAGAGGGGGACAGGGAGATCAGCCCCAGCATTTT. This codes for CASSIRGGQGDQPQHF. Combining the CDR3 with reference TRBV19 and TRBJ1-5 gives the whole variable domain DGGITQSPKYLFRKEGQNVTLSCEQNLNHDAMYWYRQDPGQGLRLIYYSQIVNDFQKGDIAEGYSVSREKKESFPLTVTSAQKNPTAFYLCASSIRGGQGDQPQHFGDGTRLSIL.

This clonotype was seen a few times. The chain joins TRBV12-3 or TRBV12-4 to TRBJ2-7, with D perhaps matching TRBD2 (5 bases). This CDR3 is 15 amino acids long. Trimming left V 4 bases short and J 3 bases short, with 16 bases between. The CDR3 sequence: CASSSARTGDYEQYF. CDR3 nucleotide sequence: TGTGCCAGCAGTTCGGCACGAACCGGGGACTACGAGCAGTACTTC.

V and J are TRBV24-1 and TRBJ2-7; the D gene is possibly TRBD1 (6 bases). Trimming took 3 bases from V and 2 from J, leaving 13 bases between them. Germline V CDR1 and CDR2: KGHDR, SFDVKD. The CDR3 contains 15 residues. The CDR3 loop is CATSDPQGNPYEQYF. CDR3 nucleotides: TGTGCCACCAGTGATCCCCAGGGGAACCCCTACGAGCAGTACTTC.

The chain uses TRBV20-1 and TRBJ1-1, with TRBD1 matching 8 bases. The J segment lost 5 bases and the V segment lost 1 base, leaving 0 bases of the junction unmatched. CDR1 is DFQATT, CDR2 SNEGSKA, per germline (reference sequence). The CDR3 consists of 12 residues. The CDR3 nucleotides read TGCAGTGCTAGAGGGACAGGGACTGAAGCTTTCTTT. Its protein is CSARGTGTEAFF.

The chain combines TRBV7-2 with TRBJ2-5, with TRBD1 matching 9 bases. After removal of 2 bases from V and 6 bases from J, the junction contained 7 bases not matched to a gene. From germline, CDR1 is SGHTA and CDR2 FQGNSA. The CDR3 runs 15 residues. The CDR3 bases are TGTGCCAGCAGCTTACTCGGGACAGGGCTGAAGACCCAGTACTTC. Its protein product is CASSLLGTGLKTQYF.

This clonotype was counted many times. V is TRBV6-5 and J is TRBJ1-5; unclear D gene. Trimming took 7 bases from V and 2 from J, leaving 6 bases between them. Germline V lookup: CDR1 MNHEY, CDR2 SVGAGI. CDR3 length: 12 residues. The DNA of the CDR3 is TGTGCCAGCATGCTTGGCAATCAGCCCCAGCATTTT. Its protein product is CASMLGNQPQHF.

V and J are TRBV4-1 and TRBJ2-7, with 7 nucleotides matching TRBD2. The CDR3 covers 15 residues. Germline CDR1 reads MGHRA; CDR2 reads YSYEKL. The junction had 6 bases not matched to a gene; V was cut back by 0 bases and J by 4 bases. The CDR3 is CASSQEAREGYEQYF. Written as DNA, the CDR3 is TGCGCCAGCAGCCAAGAAGCCAGGGAGGGATACGAGCAGTACTTC.

In its sample, this clonotype was seen many times. This chain joins TRBV12-3 or TRBV12-4 and TRBJ1-5, with TRBD1 as a possible D gene (5 bases). With 3 bases removed from V and 7 bases from J, the gap between germline ends came to 13 bases. The CDR3 extends over 14 amino acids. DNA of the CDR3: TGTGCCAGCAGTTTGGCACAGGTGGGACAGCCCCAGCATTTT. This translates into CASSLAQVGQPQHF.

In regard to this clonotype: A much larger clone lies one base from this, so it may be a read error. This chain links TRBV7-8 with TRBJ2-7; the D gene is possibly TRBD2 (5 bases). Germline-derived CDR1 and CDR2 are SGHVS and FQNEAQ. Trimming took off 8 bases at V and 3 bases at J, with 11 bases between the two ends. The CDR3 loop spans 12 amino acids. In DNA form, the CDR3 reads TGTGCCAGCGTTTGGGCGGGCTACGAGCAGTACTTC. Encoded protein: CASVWAGYEQYF.

This clonotype appeared many times. This rearrangement joins TRBV19 to TRBJ1-2, with D perhaps matching TRBD1 (6 bases). Deletions cut 4 bases from V and 3 bases from J, with 9 bases between. Germline V CDR1 and CDR2: LNHDA, SQIVND (reference sequence). The CDR3 is made up of 13 amino acids. DNA for the CDR3: TGTGCCAGTAGTAACAGGGATGACTATGGCTACACCTTC. Translated: CASSNRDDYGYTF.

This clonotype was detected ten times or more. J is TRBJ1-2 and V is TRBV9; D is uncertain. This CDR3 is 12 amino acids long. CDR1 and CDR2 (germline): SGDLS, YYNGEE. Deletions cut 2 bases from V and 0 bases from J, with 2 bases between. DNA for the CDR3: TGTGCCAGCAGCGTTTCTAACTATGGCTACACCTTC. It yields the protein CASSVSNYGYTF.